A single sample is the source of the 15 T cell receptor beta chains below, sequenced in a study of early T cells in non-severe SARS-CoV-2 infection. TCRdb analysed the 5' RACE reads with MiXCR anew, one entry per CDR3 protein. The data show about 37,000 distinct CDR3 sequences, with about 7.4% seen just once and around 12% held by the top ten. Material: whole blood, obtained at baseline. These receptors were collected from an adult who was a healthcare worker with PCR-confirmed SARS-CoV-2 infection or an uninfected control (not recorded which).

This clonotype was seen ten or more times. The J gene is TRBJ2-7, the V gene TRBV11-2; D is uncertain. The CDR3 has 15 amino acids. The germline V gene has CDR1 SGHAT and CDR2 FQNNGV. Trimming removed 1 base from V and 0 bases from J, with 10 bases in between. The CDR3 here is CASSLGPGPSYEQYF. CDR3 nucleotides: TGTGCCAGCAGCTTAGGGCCCGGACCCTCCTACGAGCAGTACTTC.

This clonotype was picked up many times. The rearrangement joins TRBV20-1 to TRBJ2-1; 9 positions agree with TRBD2. J was trimmed by 10 bases and V by 0 bases; bases with no gene match: 4. CDR1 and CDR2 from the germline V gene are DFQATT and SNEGSKA (reference sequence). There are 13 residues in the CDR3. In DNA form, the CDR3 reads TGCAGTGCTAGAGAAGCGGGGGGCCGGGAGCAGTTCTTC. It encodes CSAREAGGREQFF.

This clonotype was detected ten times or more. CDR3 loop: CASSLGLASHTDTQYF. Written as DNA, the CDR3 is TGTGCCAGCAGCTTGGGCCTAGCGAGCCACACAGATACGCAGTATTTT. The chain is built from TRBV11-2 and TRBJ2-3; perhaps TRBD2 as D (6 bases). Trimming took off 3 bases at V and 2 bases at J, with 15 bases between the two ends. The CDR3 loop spans 16 amino acids. Per the germline V gene, CDR1 is SGHAT and CDR2 is FQNNGV.

This clonotype turned up a few times. V and J are TRBV11-2 and TRBJ2-7; TRBD1 agrees at 10 bases. There are 16 residues in the CDR3. Unmatched junction bases numbered 8, after V lost 4 bases and J lost 2 bases. Germline V gene sequence: CDR1 SGHAT, CDR2 FQNNGV. Here the CDR3 DNA reads TGTGCCAGCAGCTCGCGACCGGGACAGGGGACCTACGAGCAGTACTTC. It is translated as CASSSRPGQGTYEQYF. The variable domain in full, with the rest retrieved from reference TRBV11-2 and TRBJ2-7, is EAGVAQSPRYKIIEKRQSVAFWCNPISGHATLYWYQQILGQGPKLLIQFQNNGVVDDSQLPKDRFSAERLKGVDSTLKIQPAKLEDSAVYLCASSSRPGQGTYEQYFGPGTRLTVT.

This clonotype turned up a few times. V gene TRBV19 combines with J gene TRBJ2-2; no reliable D call. CDR1 is LNHDA, CDR2 SQIVND, per germline (reference sequence). The CDR3 is 13 amino acids. V was pared by 5 bases and J by 0 bases, with 4 bases between. CDR3 amino acids: CASSPANTGELFF. The CDR3 bases are TGTGCCAGTAGTCCCGCGAACACCGGGGAGCTGTTTTTT.

The V and J genes are TRBV25-1 and TRBJ2-7, with D perhaps matching TRBD1 (6 bases). V dropped 4 bases and J dropped 3 bases, with 7 bases sitting between them. The CDR3 contains 12 residues. CDR1 MGHDK and CDR2 SYGVNS come from the germline V gene. This CDR3 reads CASSATGYEQYF. CDR3 nucleotides: TGTGCCAGCAGTGCGACAGGCTACGAGCAGTACTTC.

This clonotype was detected many times. This chain uses TRBV19 with TRBJ1-2; no reliable D call. Germline V gene sequence: CDR1 LNHDA, CDR2 SQIVND (reference sequence). The CDR3 consists of 16 residues. V lost 4 bases and J 2 bases, leaving 17 bases between the germline ends. Written as DNA, the CDR3 is TGTGCCAGTAGTAGGACGGAGCCTCCCGAAAACTATGGCTACACCTTC. Protein: CASSRTEPPENYGYTF.

V gene TRBV28 combines with J gene TRBJ1-2; D gene unclear. Trimming cost V 6 bases and J 9 bases, with 20 bases left between them. The germline gives CDR1 MDHEN, CDR2 SYDVKM. The CDR3 has 14 residues. The DNA for the CDR3 is TGTGCCAGCAGCTCCGGCGTGGGGAGGACTCGCTACACCTTC. This gives the protein CASSSGVGRTRYTF.

This clonotype was recorded many times. The chain carries TRBV27 and TRBJ2-7, with no clear D. The germline V gene has CDR1 MNHEY and CDR2 SMNVEV (reference sequence). Trimming cost V 6 bases and J 0 bases, with 9 bases left between them. The CDR3 has 13 residues. The CDR3 reads CASSSDGSYEQYF. CDR3 nucleotides: TGTGCCAGCAGCTCCGATGGCTCCTACGAGCAGTACTTC.

This clonotype was seen only a few times. This chain connects TRBV6-5 to TRBJ2-2; 7 positions match TRBD1. The CDR3 has 15 amino acids. Germline V gene sequence: CDR1 MNHEY, CDR2 SVGAGI. V shed 7 bases and J 5 bases; nucleotides not matched to a gene: 10. The CDR3 DNA reads as TGTGCCAGCACCACAGGGGACCTCTGGACCGGGGAGCTGTTTTTT. The encoded protein is CASTTGDLWTGELFF.

This clonotype was observed at least ten times. This sequence joins TRBV20-1 and TRBJ2-5; no definite D call. The CDR3 is 14 residues long. Trimming left V 0 bases short and J 4 bases short, with 12 bases between. Germline V lookup: CDR1 DFQATT, CDR2 SNEGSKA (reference sequence). The CDR3 here is CSARDPPRGETQYF. The CDR3 nucleotides read TGCAGTGCTAGAGATCCCCCCAGAGGAGAGACCCAGTACTTC.

This clonotype was observed a handful of times. The rearrangement joins TRBV7-9 to TRBJ2-2; no reliable D call. CDR3 length equals 14 residues. Germline V CDR1 and CDR2: SEHNR, FQNEAQ (reference sequence). Trimming took off 5 bases at V and 3 bases at J, with 10 bases between the two ends. CDR3 region: CASSPVVDTGELFF. DNA for the CDR3: TGTGCCAGCAGCCCGGTAGTGGACACCGGGGAGCTGTTTTTT.

This clonotype was observed a handful of times. The gene calls are TRBV12-3 or TRBV12-4 and TRBJ2-4; D possibly corresponds to TRBD2 (7 bases). V was cut by 1 base and J by 0 bases, with 16 bases left in between. The length of the CDR3 is 18 residues. The CDR3 region has the DNA TGTGCCAGCAGTTTAGGAGTGGGGGGGCCACTAGCCAAAAACATTCAGTACTTC. This gives the protein CASSLGVGGPLAKNIQYF.

DNA for the CDR3: TGTGCCAGCAGCCCCGGGACTAGCGGGGGGGCCTACAATGAGCAGTTCTTC. Amino acid sequence: CASSPGTSGGAYNEQFF. The chain is built from TRBV7-9 and TRBJ2-1, with TRBD2 identical over 16 bases. The CDR3 totals 17 residues. Germline V gene sequence: CDR1 SEHNR, CDR2 FQNEAQ (reference sequence). Germline trimming cut 5 bases from V and 2 bases from J; bases unmatched to any gene: 3.

V gene TRBV11-2 combines with J gene TRBJ1-2; D is uncertain. V was shortened by 4 bases and J by 1 base, with 13 bases between the two germline ends. The CDR3 consists of 15 residues. Germline V CDR1 and CDR2: SGHAT, FQNNGV. The CDR3 DNA reads as TGTGCCAGCAGCTGGGCCGGCGCCTTTAACTATGGCTACACCTTC. Translated: CASSWAGAFNYGYTF.